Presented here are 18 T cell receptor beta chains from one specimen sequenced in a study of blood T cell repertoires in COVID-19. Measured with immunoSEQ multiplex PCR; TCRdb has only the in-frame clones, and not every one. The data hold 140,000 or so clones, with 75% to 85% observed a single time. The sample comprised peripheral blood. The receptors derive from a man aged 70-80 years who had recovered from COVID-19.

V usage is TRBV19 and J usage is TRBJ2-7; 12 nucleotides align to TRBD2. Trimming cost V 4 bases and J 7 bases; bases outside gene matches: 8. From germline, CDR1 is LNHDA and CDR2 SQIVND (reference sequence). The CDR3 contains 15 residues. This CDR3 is CASSRLAGALREQYF. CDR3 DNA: TGTGCCAGTAGTAGACTAGCGGGAGCTTTAAGGGAGCAGTACTTC.

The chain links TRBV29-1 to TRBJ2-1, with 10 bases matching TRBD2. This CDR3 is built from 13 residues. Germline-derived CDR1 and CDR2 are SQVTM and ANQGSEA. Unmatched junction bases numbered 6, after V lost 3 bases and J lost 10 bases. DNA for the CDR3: TGCAGCGTTGAGTCTAGCGGGAGACAAGAGCAGTTCTTC. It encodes CSVESSGRQEQFF.

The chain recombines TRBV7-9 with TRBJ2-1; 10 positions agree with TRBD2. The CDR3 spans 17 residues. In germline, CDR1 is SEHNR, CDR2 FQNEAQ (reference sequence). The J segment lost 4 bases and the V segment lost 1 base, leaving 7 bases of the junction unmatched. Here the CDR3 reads CASSLGTSGKTYNEQFF. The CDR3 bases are TGTGCCAGCAGCTTAGGGACTAGCGGCAAAACTTACAATGAGCAGTTCTTC.

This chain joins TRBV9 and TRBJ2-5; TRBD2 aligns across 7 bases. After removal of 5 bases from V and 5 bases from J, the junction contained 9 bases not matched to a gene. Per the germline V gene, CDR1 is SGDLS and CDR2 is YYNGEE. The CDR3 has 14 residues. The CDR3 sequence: CASSSNSRGETQYF. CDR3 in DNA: TGTGCCAGCAGTTCAAATTCGCGGGGGGAGACCCAGTACTTC.

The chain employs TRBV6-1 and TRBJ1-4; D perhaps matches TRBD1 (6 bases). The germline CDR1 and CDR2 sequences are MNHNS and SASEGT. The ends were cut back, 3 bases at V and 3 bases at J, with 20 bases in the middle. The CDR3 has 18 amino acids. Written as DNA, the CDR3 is TGTGCCAGCAGTGAGGGTTTCGGACAGCCAGGCGCTAATGAAAAACTGTTTTTT. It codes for CASSEGFGQPGANEKLFF.

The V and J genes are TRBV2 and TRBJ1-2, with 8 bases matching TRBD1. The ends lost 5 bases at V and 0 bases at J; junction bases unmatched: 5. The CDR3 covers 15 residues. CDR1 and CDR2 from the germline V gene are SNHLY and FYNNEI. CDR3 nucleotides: TGTGCCAGCAGTCGGGACAGGAGAGCTAACTATGGCTACACCTTC. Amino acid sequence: CASSRDRRANYGYTF.

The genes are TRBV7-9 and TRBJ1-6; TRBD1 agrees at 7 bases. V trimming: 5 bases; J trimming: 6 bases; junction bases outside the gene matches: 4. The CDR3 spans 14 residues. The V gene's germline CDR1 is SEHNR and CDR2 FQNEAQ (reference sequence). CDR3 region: CASSAGGINSPLHF. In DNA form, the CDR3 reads TGTGCCAGCAGCGCAGGGGGAATTAATTCACCCCTCCACTTT.

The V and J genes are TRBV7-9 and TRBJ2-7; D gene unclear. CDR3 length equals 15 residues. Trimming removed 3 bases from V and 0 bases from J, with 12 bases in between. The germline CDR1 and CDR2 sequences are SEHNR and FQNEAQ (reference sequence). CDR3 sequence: CASSFGGASSYEQYF. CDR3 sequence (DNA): TGTGCCAGCAGCTTTGGCGGTGCGAGCTCCTACGAGCAGTACTTC.

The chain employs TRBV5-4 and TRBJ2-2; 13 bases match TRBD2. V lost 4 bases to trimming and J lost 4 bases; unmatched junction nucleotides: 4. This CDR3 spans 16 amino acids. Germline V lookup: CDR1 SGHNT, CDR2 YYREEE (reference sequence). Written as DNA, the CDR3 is TGTGCCAGCAGCACTTGGACTAGCGGGAGCACCGGGGAGCTGTTTTTT. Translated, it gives CASSTWTSGSTGELFF. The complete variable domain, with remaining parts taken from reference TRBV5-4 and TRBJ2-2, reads ETGVTQSPTHLIKTRGQQVTLRCSSQSGHNTVSWYQQALGQGPQFIFQYYREEENGRGNFPPRFSGLQFPNYSSELNVNALELDDSALYLCASSTWTSGSTGELFFGEGSRLTVL.

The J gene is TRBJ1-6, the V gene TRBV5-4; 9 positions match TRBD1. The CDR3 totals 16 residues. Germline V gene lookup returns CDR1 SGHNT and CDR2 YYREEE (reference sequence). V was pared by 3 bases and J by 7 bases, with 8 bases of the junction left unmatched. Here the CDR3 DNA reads TGTGCCAGCAGCTCGGGGACAGGGTTCGGAAATTCACCCCTCCACTTT. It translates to CASSSGTGFGNSPLHF.

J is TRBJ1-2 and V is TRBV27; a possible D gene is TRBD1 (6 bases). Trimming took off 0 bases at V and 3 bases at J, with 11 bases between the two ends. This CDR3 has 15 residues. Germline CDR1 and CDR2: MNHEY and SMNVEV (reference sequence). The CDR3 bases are TGTGCCAGCAGTTTATCCGCCGGACAGCACTATGGCTACACCTTC. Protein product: CASSLSAGQHYGYTF.

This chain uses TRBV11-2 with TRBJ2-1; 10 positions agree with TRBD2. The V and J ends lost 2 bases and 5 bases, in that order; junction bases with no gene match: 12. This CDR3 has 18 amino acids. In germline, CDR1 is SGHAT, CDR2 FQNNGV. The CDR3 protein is CASSLIGATSGLNNEQFF. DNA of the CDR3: TGTGCCAGCAGCTTAATAGGGGCGACTAGCGGGTTGAACAATGAGCAGTTCTTC.

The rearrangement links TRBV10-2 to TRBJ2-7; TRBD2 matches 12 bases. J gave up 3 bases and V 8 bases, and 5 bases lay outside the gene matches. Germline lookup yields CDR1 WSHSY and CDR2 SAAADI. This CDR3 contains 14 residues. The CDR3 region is CASRVTSGSYEQYF. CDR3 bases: TGCGCCAGCCGAGTGACTAGCGGGAGCTACGAGCAGTACTTC.

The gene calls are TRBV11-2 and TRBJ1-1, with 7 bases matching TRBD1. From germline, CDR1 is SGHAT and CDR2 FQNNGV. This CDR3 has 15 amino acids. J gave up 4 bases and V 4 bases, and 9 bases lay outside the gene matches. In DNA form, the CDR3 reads TGTGCCAGCAGCTGGGCAGGGGGTATGGGCACTGAAGCTTTCTTT. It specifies CASSWAGGMGTEAFF.

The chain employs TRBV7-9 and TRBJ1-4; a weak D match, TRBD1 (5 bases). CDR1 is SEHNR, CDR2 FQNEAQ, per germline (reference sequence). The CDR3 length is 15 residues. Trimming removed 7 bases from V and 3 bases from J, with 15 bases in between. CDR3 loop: CASNRGDGANEKLFF. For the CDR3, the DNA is TGTGCCAGCAACCGGGGGGACGGTGCTAATGAAAAACTGTTTTTT.

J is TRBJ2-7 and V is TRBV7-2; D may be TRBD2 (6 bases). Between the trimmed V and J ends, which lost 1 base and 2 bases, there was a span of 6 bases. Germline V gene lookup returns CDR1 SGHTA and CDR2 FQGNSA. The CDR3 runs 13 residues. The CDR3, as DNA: TGTGCCAGCAGCTTAGGGAGGGCCTACGAGCAGTACTTC. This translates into CASSLGRAYEQYF.

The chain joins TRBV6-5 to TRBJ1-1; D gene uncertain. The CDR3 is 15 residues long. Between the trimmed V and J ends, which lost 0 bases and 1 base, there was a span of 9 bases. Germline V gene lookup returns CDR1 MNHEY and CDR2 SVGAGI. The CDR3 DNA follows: TGTGCCAGCAGTTACTCGTCAGGCCCGAACACTGAAGCTTTCTTT. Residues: CASSYSSGPNTEAFF.

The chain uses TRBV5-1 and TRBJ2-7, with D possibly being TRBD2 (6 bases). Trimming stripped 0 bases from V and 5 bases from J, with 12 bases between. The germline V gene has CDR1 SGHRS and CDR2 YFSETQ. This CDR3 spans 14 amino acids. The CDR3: CASSLGRGVDEQYF. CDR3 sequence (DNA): TGCGCCAGCAGCTTGGGGCGGGGAGTTGACGAGCAGTACTTC.